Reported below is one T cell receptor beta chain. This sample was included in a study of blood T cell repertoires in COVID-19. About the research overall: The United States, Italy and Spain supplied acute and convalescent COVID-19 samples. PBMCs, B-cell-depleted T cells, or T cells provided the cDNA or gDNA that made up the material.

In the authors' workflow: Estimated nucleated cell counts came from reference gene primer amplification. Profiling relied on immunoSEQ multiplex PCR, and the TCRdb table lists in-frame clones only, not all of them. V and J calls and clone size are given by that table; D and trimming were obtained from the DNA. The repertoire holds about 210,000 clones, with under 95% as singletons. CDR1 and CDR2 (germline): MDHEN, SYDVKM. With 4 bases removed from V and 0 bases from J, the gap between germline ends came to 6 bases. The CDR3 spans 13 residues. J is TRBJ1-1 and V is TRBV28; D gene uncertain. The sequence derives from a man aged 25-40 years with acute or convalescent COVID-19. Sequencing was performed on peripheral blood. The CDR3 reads CASSYLVNTEAFF. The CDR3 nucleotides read TGTGCCAGCAGTTATCTAGTGAACACTGAAGCTTTCTTT.